This TCR beta chain was found in a study of beta chain features in type 1 diabetes. Overall study results and limits: Overrepresentation of cells with high TCR expression could result from cDNA sequencing. Relative to healthy donors, patients appeared to have naive, central memory and Treg TCRB repertoires that were more similar. PCR might show a preference for shorter templates, equally across patients and controls.

Sorting that relied on CD45RO/CCR7/CD25/CD127/CD95/CD27 yielded CD4+ naive, central memory, regulatory and stem cell-like memory cells. Details on this clone: Its antigen is not identified.

All of the isolated RNA was reverse transcribed, so expressed TCRB transcripts were sequenced. Method: immunoSEQ multiplex PCR; TCRdb's copy keeps in-frame clones and lacks some. The table records about 260,000 clones, 68% of them present only once. The material sequenced was naive CD4+ T cells from blood. The sequence was collected from a man aged 30 to 39 in good health.

The chain's CDR3 is CASSFREAGANVLTF. The DNA of the CDR3 is TGTGCCAGCAGTTTCAGGGAAGCTGGGGCCAACGTCCTGACTTTC. V and J are TRBV7-2 and TRBJ2-6, with TRBD1 as a possible D gene (5 bases). Trimming removed 6 bases at V and 2 bases at J, with 11 bases between. CDR3 size: 15 residues. Germline values: CDR1 SGHTA, CDR2 FQGNSA. The full variable domain, with the rest looked up from reference TRBV7-2 and TRBJ2-6, is GAGVSQSPSNKVTEKGKDVELRCDPISGHTALYWYRQSLGQGLEFLIYFQGNSAPDKSGLPSDRFSAERTGGSVSTLTIQRTQQEDSAVYLCASSFREAGANVLTFGAGSRLTVL.